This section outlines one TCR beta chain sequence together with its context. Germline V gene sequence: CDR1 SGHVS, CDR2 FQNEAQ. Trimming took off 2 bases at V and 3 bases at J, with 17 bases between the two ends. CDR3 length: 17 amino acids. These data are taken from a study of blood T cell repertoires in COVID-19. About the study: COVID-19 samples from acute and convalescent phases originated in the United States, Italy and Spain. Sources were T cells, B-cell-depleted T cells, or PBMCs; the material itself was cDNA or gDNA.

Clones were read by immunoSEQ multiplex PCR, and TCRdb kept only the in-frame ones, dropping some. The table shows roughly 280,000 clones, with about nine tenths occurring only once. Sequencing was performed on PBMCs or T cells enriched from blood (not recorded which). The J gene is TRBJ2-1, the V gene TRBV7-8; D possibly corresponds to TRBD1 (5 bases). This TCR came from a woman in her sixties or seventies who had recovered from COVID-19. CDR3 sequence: CASSLIFQRQLYNEQFF. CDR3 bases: TGTGCCAGCAGCTTAATCTTTCAGCGACAGCTCTACAATGAGCAGTTCTTC.